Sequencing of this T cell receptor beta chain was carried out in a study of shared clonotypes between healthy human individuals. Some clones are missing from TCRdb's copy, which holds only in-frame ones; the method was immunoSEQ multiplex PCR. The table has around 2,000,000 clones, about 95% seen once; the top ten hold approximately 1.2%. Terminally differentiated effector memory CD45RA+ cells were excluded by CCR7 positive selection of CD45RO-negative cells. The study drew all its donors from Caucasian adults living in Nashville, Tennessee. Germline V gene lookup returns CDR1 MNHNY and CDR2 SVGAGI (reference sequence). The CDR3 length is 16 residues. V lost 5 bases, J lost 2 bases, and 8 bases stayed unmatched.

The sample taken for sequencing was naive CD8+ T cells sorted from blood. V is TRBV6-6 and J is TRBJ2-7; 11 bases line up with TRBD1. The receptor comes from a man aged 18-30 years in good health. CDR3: CASSTTPGQGAYEQYF. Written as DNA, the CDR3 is TGTGCCAGCAGTACGACGCCGGGACAGGGGGCCTACGAGCAGTACTTC.